This T cell receptor (beta chain) was identified in a study of cytomegalovirus exposure and HLA in healthy donors. Regarding the study as a whole: It was shown in a later analysis that HLA-associated TCR beta chains were more clonally expanded than other, equally common chains.

13 Jbeta primers and 60 Vbeta primers were used for the PCR. The data were produced by immunoSEQ multiplex PCR, yet TCRdb's version contains in-frame clones alone and is incomplete. The sample lists around 200,000 clones; 79% were seen once. Trimming cost V 4 bases and J 7 bases; bases outside gene matches: 7. This CDR3 is 14 amino acids long. CDR1 and CDR2 from the germline V gene are SGHRS and YFSETQ. On this clone: Its target is unknown.

This chain links TRBV5-1 with TRBJ2-7; 11 bases agree with TRBD1. The sequence was obtained from a woman in her thirties in good health and CMV-seropositive. Sequenced material: PBMCs. The CDR3 loop is CASSTGTGGGEQYF. For the CDR3, the DNA is TGCGCCAGCAGCACGGGGACAGGGGGAGGGGAGCAGTACTTC.